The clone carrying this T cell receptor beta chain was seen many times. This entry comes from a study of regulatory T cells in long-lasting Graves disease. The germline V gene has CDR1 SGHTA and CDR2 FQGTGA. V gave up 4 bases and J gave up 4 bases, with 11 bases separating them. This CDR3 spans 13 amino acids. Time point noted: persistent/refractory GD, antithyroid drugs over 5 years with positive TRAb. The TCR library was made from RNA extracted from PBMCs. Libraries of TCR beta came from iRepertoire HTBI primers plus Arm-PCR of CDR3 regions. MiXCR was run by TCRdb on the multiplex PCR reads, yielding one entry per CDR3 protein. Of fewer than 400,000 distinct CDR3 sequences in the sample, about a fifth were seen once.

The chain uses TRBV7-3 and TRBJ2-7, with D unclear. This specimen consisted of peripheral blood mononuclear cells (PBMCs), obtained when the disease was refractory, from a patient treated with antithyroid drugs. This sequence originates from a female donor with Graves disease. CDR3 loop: CASSSQAGYEQYF. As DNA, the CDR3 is TGTGCCAGCAGCTCGCAGGCCGGGTACGAGCAGTACTTC.